The rows below give T cell receptor beta chains drawn from one sample of a study of T-cell memory formation after mild COVID-19. TCRdb used MiXCR to reprocess the 5' RACE reads, holding one entry per CDR3 protein. Of 100,000 to 150,000 distinct CDR3 sequences detected, about 5.9% appear once; the ten largest clones hold about 2.2%. The specimen was PBMCs or a T cell subset sorted from them (not recorded which). All receptors derive from an adult woman who had mild COVID-19 (a few samples of this study predate the infection). Cell type and time point are not known. CDR3s include the opening cysteine and the closing phenylalanine or tryptophan. D genes are given only for firm matches. Some rows mark clone size as missing; the rest say once, few, many or name a class of expanded clone.

D | J | V | size | CDR3 | DNA
. | TRBJ2-5 | TRBV30 | many | CAWSSAETQYF | TGTGCCTGGAGTTCCGCGGAGACCCAGTACTTC
. | TRBJ1-2 | TRBV12-3/TRBV12-4 | few | CASSIRLGRNVYGYTF | TGTGCCAGCAGTATCCGGCTGGGACGAAATGTTTATGGCTACACCTTC
. | TRBJ2-3 | TRBV10-3 | . | CAISAWGFTDTQYF | TGTGCCATCAGTGCTTGGGGGTTCACAGATACGCAGTATTTT
. | TRBJ2-3 | TRBV7-3 | . | CASGQTTDTQYF | TGTGCCAGCGGCCAAACCACAGATACGCAGTATTTT
. | TRBJ2-7 | TRBV7-2 | few | CASSLDLAGPSYEQYF | TGTGCCAGCAGCTTAGACTTGGCAGGCCCCTCTTACGAGCAGTACTTC
. | TRBJ2-4 | TRBV15 | few | CATSRDLGLDIQYF | TGTGCCACCAGCAGAGATCTGGGGCTAGACATTCAGTACTTC
. | TRBJ1-2 | TRBV7-9 | many | CASSLASGPSYGYTF | TGTGCCAGCAGCTTAGCGTCCGGACCGAGCTATGGCTACACCTTC
. | TRBJ2-3 | TRBV9 | . | CASSVVAGQSTDTQYF | TGTGCCAGCAGCGTAGTGGCAGGGCAAAGCACAGATACGCAGTATTTT
. | TRBJ2-6 | TRBV12-3/TRBV12-4 | . | CASSYQRFSSGANVLTF | TGTGCCAGCAGTTACCAGCGGTTCTCCTCTGGGGCCAACGTCCTGACTTTC
. | TRBJ2-7 | TRBV6-2/TRBV6-3 | few | CASRLTGSSYEQYF | TGTGCCAGCAGACTCACGGGTTCCTCCTACGAGCAGTACTTC
. | TRBJ1-1 | TRBV18 | . | CASSQVNGNTEAFF | TGTGCCAGCTCACAGGTCAATGGCAACACTGAAGCTTTCTTT
. | TRBJ2-1 | TRBV5-1 | many | CASSLGPLGINEQFF | TGCGCCAGCAGCTTGGGACCCCTAGGGATCAATGAGCAGTTCTTC
. | TRBJ2-3 | TRBV13 | many | CASSLAWESTDTQYF | TGTGCCAGCAGCCTAGCATGGGAGAGCACAGATACGCAGTATTTT
. | TRBJ1-5 | TRBV30 | few | CAWTDGQRPQHF | TGTGCCTGGACGGACGGACAACGGCCCCAGCATTTT
. | TRBJ2-1 | TRBV9 | many | CASSVRWDSPYNEQFF | TGTGCCAGCAGCGTAAGGTGGGACTCCCCCTACAATGAGCAGTTCTTC
. | TRBJ2-7 | TRBV7-9 | few | CASSLARDDEQYF | TGTGCCAGCAGCTTAGCCAGGGATGACGAGCAGTACTTC
. | TRBJ2-3 | TRBV12-3/TRBV12-4 | . | CASSLGTAPGDTQYF | TGTGCCAGCAGTTTAGGAACAGCGCCGGGGGATACGCAGTATTTT
. | TRBJ1-3 | TRBV6-5 | few | CASSPLTSLSGNTIYF | TGTGCCAGCAGTCCCCTGACAAGCCTCTCTGGAAACACCATATATTTT
TRBD2 | TRBJ2-1 | TRBV5-1 | few | CASRPVLAGGNEQFF | TGCGCCAGCAGGCCGGTACTAGCGGGGGGAAATGAGCAGTTCTTC
. | TRBJ2-1 | TRBV5-1 | many | CASRLGSRTHNEQFF | TGCGCCAGCAGGCTCGGCTCTCGCACCCACAATGAGCAGTTCTTC
. | TRBJ2-2 | TRBV14 | . | CASSQAGSNTGELFF | TGTGCCAGCAGCCAAGCAGGATCTAACACCGGGGAGCTGTTTTTT
. | TRBJ1-1 | TRBV7-8 | many | CASSLGGLGTEAFF | TGTGCCAGCAGCTTAGGTGGTTTGGGGACTGAAGCTTTCTTT
. | TRBJ2-3 | TRBV5-1 | . | CASSLSPTTSTDTQYF | TGCGCCAGCAGCTTGTCACCAACTACTAGCACAGATACGCAGTATTTT
. | TRBJ2-7 | TRBV3-1 | once | CASSRPGDYEQYF | TGTGCCAGCAGCCGTCCAGGGGACTACGAGCAGTACTTC
TRBD2 | TRBJ2-5 | TRBV18 | many | CASSPGAGAVETQYF | TGTGCCAGCTCACCCGGAGCGGGAGCGGTGGAGACCCAGTACTTC
TRBD1 | TRBJ1-1 | TRBV19 | few | CASKTDRARTEAFF | TGTGCCAGTAAGACGGACAGGGCGCGGACTGAAGCTTTCTTT
TRBD2 | TRBJ2-7 | TRBV11-3 | . | CASSSGGGHYEQYF | TGTGCCAGCAGCTCGGGAGGGGGGCACTACGAGCAGTACTTC
TRBD2 | TRBJ2-5 | TRBV10-3 | few | CAISESDPGLALETQYF | TGTGCCATCAGTGAGTCGGACCCGGGACTAGCGTTGGAGACCCAGTACTTC
TRBD1 | TRBJ2-4 | TRBV5-6 | . | CASSPGQVKNIQYF | TGTGCCAGCAGCCCCGGACAGGTGAAAAACATTCAGTACTTC
. | TRBJ1-1 | TRBV12-3/TRBV12-4 | many | CASSFGQVDAAFF | TGTGCCAGCAGTTTTGGGCAGGTGGATGCAGCTTTCTTT
. | TRBJ1-1 | TRBV7-3 | few | CASSLEPMNTEAFF | TGTGCCAGCAGCTTAGAACCCATGAACACTGAAGCTTTCTTT